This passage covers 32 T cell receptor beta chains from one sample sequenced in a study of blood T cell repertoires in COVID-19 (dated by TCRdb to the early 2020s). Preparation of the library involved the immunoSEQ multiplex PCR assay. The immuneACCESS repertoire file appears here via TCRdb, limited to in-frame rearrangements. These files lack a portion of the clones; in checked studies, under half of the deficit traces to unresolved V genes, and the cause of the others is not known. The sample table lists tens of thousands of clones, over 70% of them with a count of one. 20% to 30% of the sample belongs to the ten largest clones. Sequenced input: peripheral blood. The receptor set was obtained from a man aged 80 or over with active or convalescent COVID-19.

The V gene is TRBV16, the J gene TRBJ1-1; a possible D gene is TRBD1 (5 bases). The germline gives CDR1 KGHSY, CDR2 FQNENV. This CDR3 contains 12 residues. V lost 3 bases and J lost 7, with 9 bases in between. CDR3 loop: CASSQTGVEAFF. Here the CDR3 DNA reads TGTGCCAGCAGCCAGACGGGGGTTGAAGCTTTCTTT.

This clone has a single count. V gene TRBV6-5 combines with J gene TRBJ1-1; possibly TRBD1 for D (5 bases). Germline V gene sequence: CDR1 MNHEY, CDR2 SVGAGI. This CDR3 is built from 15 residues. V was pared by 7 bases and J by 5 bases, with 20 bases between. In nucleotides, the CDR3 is TGTGCCAGCACCCCCCAGGTAACGGGGGGGACTGAAGCTTTCTTT. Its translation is CASTPQVTGGTEAFF.

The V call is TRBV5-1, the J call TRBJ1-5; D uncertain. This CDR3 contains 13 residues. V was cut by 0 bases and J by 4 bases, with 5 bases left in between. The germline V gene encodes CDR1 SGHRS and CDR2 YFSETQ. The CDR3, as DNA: TGCGCCAGCAGCTTGGGGGAGAATCAGCCCCAGCATTTT. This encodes CASSLGENQPQHF.

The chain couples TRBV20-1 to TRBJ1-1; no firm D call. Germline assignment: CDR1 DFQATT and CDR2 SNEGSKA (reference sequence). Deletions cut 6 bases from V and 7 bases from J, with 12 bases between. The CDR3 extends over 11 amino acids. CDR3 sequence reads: CSALFKSEAFF. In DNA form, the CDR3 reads TGCAGTGCCCTCTTCAAGAGTGAAGCTTTCTTT.

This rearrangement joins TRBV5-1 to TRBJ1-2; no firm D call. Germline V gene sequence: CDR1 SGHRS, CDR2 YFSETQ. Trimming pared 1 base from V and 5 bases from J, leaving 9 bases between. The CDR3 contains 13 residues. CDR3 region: CASSLFGEYGYTF. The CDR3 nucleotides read TGCGCCAGCAGCTTGTTCGGGGAGTATGGCTACACCTTC. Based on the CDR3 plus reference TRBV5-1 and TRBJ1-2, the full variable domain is KAGVTQTPRYLIKTRGQQVTLSCSPISGHRSVSWYQQTPGQGLQFLFEYFSETQRNKGNFPGRFSGRQFSNSRSEMNVSTLELGDSALYLCASSLFGEYGYTFGSGTRLTVV.

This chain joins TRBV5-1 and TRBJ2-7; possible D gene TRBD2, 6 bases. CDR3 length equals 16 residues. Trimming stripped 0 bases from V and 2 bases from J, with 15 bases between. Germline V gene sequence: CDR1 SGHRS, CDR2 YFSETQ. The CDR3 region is CASSLGWEVITYEQYF. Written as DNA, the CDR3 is TGCGCCAGCAGCTTGGGTTGGGAGGTTATAACCTACGAGCAGTACTTC.

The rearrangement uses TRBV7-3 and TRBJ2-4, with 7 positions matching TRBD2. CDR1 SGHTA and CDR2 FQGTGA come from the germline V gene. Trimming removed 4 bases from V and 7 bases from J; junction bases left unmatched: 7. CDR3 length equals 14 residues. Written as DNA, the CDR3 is TGTGCCAGCAGCTCGGGAGGTACCGGGAACATTCAGTACTTC. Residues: CASSSGGTGNIQYF.

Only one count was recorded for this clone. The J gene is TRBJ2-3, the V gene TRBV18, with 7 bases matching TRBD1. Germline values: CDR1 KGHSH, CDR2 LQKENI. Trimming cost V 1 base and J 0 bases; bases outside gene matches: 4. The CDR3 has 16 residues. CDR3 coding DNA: TGTGCCAGCTCACCACTTCAGGGGGTGAGCACAGATACGCAGTATTTT. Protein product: CASSPLQGVSTDTQYF. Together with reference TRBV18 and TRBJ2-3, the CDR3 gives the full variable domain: NAGVMQNPRHLVRRRGQEARLRCSPMKGHSHVYWYRQLPEEGLKFMVYLQKENIIDESGMPKERFSAEFPKEGPSILRIQQVVRGDSAAYFCASSPLQGVSTDTQYFGPGTRLTVL.

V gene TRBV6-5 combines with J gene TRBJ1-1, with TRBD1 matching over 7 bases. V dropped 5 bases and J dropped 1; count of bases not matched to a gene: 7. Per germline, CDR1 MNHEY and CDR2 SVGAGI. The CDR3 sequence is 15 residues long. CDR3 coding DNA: TGTGCCAGCAGTCCCCTGGGACAGAAGAACACTGAAGCTTTCTTT. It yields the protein CASSPLGQKNTEAFF.

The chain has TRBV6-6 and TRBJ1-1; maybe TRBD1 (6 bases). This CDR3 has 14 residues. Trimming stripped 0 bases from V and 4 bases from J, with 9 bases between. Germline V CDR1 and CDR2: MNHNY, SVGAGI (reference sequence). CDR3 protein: CASSYSGAGTEAFF. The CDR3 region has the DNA TGTGCCAGCAGTTACTCGGGGGCGGGCACTGAAGCTTTCTTT.

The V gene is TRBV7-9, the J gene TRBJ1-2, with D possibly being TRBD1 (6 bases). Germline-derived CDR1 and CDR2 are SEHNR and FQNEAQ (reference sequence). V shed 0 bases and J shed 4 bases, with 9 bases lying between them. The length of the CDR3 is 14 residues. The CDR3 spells CASSLAGHPYGYTF. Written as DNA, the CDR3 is TGTGCCAGCAGCTTAGCGGGACATCCCTATGGCTACACCTTC.

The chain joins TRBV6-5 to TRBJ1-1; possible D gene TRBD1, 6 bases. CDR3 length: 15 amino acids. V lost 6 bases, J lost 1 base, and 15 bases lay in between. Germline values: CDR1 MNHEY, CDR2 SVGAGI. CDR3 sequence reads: CASSRGGRTNTEAFF. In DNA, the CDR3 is TGTGCCAGCAGCCGAGGGGGACGGACGAACACTGAAGCTTTCTTT.

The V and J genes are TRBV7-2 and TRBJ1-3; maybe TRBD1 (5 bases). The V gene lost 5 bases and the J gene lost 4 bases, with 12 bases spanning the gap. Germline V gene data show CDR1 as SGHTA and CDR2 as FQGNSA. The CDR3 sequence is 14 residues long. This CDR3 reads CASSRGGLGNTIYF. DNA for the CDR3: TGTGCCAGCAGCCGCGGGGGGTTAGGAAACACCATATATTTT.

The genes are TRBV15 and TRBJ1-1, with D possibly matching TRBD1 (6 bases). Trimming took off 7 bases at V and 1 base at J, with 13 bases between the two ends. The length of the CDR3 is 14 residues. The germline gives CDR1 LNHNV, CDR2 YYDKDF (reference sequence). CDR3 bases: TGTGCCACCAATCCACAGGGATCGAACACTGAAGCTTTCTTT. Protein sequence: CATNPQGSNTEAFF.

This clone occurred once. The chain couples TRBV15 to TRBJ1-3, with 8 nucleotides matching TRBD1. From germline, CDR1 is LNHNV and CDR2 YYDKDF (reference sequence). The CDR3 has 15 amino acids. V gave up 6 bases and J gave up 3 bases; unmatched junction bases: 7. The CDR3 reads CATSMDRARGNTIYF. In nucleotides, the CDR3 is TGTGCCACCAGTATGGACAGGGCGCGTGGAAACACCATATATTTT.

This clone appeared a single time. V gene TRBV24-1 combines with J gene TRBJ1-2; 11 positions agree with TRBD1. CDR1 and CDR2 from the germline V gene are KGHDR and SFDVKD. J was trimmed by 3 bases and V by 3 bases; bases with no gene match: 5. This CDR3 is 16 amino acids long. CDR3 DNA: TGTGCCACCAGTGATCCGGGGACAGGGGGACACTATGGCTACACCTTC. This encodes CATSDPGTGGHYGYTF.

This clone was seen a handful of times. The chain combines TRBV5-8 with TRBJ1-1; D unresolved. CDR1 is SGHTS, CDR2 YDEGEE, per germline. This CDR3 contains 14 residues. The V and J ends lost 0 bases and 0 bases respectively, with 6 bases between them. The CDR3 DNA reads TGTGCCAGCAGCTTGGGGCCTGTGAACACTGAAGCTTTCTTT. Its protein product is CASSLGPVNTEAFF.

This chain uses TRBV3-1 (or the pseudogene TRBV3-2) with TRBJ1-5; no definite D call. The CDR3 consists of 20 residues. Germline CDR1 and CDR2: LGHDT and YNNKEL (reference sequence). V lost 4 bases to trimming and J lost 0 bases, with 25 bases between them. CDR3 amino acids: CASSPGLGRPINPSNQPQHF. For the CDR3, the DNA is TGTGCCAGCAGCCCAGGACTTGGACGACCAATTAATCCTAGCAATCAGCCCCAGCATTTT.

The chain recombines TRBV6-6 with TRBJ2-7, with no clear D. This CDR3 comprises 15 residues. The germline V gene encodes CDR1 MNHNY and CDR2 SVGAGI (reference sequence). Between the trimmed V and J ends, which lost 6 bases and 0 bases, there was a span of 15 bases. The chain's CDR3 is CASRANARSSYEQYF. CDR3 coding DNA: TGTGCCAGCAGGGCCAACGCGAGGAGCTCCTACGAGCAGTACTTC.

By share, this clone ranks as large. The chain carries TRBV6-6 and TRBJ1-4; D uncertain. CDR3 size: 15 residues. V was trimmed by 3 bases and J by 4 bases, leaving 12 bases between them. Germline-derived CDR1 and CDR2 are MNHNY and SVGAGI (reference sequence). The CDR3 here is CASSYWAMSNEKLFF. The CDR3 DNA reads TGTGCCAGCAGTTATTGGGCCATGAGTAATGAAAAACTGTTTTTT.

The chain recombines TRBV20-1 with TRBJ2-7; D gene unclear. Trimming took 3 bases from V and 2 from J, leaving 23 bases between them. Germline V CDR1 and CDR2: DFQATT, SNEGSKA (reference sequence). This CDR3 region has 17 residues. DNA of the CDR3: TGCAGTGCTAGTGAGCCCCCCAGGTTGGGCTTAGCCTACGAGCAGTACTTC. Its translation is CSASEPPRLGLAYEQYF.

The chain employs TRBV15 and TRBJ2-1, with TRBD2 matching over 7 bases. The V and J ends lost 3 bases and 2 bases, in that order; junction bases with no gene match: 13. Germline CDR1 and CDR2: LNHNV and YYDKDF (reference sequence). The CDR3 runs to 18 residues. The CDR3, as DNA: TGTGCCACCAGCAGCCGGAACCCCGGACTAGTCCCCTACAATGAGCAGTTCTTC. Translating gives CATSSRNPGLVPYNEQFF.

In DNA form, the CDR3 reads TGTGCCAGCAGCTTAGGGGCGGGGGCGACTGAAGCTTTCTTT. Its translation: CASSLGAGATEAFF. This sequence joins TRBV7-2 and TRBJ1-1; D is perhaps TRBD1 (6 bases). The CDR3 has 14 amino acids. V lost 1 base and J lost 5, with 11 bases in between. CDR1 and CDR2 from the germline V gene are SGHTA and FQGNSA.

The chain's CDR3 is CASSSSTGAEKLFF. In DNA form, the CDR3 reads TGTGCCAGCAGCTCCTCCACAGGGGCAGAAAAACTGTTTTTT. The chain recombines TRBV7-8 with TRBJ1-4, with 7 bases fitting TRBD1. The CDR3 is 14 residues long. From germline, CDR1 is SGHVS and CDR2 FQNEAQ. With 4 bases clipped from V and 8 bases from J, the junction kept 7 bases outside the gene matches.

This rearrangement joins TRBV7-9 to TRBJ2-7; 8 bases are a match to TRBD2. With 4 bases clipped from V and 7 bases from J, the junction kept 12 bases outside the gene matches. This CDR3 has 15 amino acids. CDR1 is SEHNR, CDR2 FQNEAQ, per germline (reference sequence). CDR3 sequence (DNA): TGTGCCAGCAGCTCAGAGGGGATAGCGGGGAAGGAGCAGTACTTC. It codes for CASSSEGIAGKEQYF. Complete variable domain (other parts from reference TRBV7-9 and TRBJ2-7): DTGVSQNPRHKITKRGQNVTFRCDPISEHNRLYWYRQTLGQGPEFLTYFQNEAQLEKSRLLSDRFSAERPKGSFSTLEIQRTEQGDSAMYLCASSSEGIAGKEQYFGPGTRLTVT.

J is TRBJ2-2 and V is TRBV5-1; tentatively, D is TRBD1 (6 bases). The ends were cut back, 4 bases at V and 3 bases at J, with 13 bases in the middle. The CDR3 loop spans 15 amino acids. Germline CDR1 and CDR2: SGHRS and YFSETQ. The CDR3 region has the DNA TGCGCCAGCAGCCTAGGGGCAGGGGACACCGGGGAGCTGTTTTTT. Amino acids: CASSLGAGDTGELFF.

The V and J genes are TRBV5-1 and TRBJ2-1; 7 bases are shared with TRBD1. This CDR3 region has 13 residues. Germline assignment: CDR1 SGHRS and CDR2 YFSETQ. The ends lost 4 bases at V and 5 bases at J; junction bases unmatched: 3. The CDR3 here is CASSQQGNNEQFF. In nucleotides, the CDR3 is TGCGCCAGCAGCCAACAGGGGAACAATGAGCAGTTCTTC. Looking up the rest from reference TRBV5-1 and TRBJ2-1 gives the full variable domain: KAGVTQTPRYLIKTRGQQVTLSCSPISGHRSVSWYQQTPGQGLQFLFEYFSETQRNKGNFPGRFSGRQFSNSRSEMNVSTLELGDSALYLCASSQQGNNEQFFGPGTRLTVL.

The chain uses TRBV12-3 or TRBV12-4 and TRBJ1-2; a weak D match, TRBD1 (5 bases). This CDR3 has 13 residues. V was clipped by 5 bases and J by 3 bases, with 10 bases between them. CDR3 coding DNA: TGTGCCAGCAGTCCCAGGGAGGACTATGGCTACACCTTC. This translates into CASSPREDYGYTF.

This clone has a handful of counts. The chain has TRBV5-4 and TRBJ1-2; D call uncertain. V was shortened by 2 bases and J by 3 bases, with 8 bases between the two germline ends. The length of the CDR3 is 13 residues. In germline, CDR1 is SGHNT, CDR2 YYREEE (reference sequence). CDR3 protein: CASSFVQDYGYTF. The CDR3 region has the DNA TGTGCCAGCAGCTTTGTGCAGGACTATGGCTACACCTTC.

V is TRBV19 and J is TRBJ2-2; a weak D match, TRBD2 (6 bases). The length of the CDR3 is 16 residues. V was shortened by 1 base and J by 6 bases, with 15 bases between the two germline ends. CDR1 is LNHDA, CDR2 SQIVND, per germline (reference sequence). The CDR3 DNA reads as TGTGCCAGTAGTATAGGAGGAGGGGCCGTGTCCGGGGAGCTGTTTTTT. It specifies CASSIGGGAVSGELFF. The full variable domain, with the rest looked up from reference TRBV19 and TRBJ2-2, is DGGITQSPKYLFRKEGQNVTLSCEQNLNHDAMYWYRQDPGQGLRLIYYSQIVNDFQKGDIAEGYSVSREKKESFPLTVTSAQKNPTAFYLCASSIGGGAVSGELFFGEGSRLTVL.

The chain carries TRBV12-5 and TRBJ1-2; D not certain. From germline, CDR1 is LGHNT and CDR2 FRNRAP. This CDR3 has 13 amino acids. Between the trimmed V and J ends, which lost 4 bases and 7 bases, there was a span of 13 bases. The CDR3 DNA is TGTGCTAGTGGTTCCGAGGGCCTAAGTGGCTACACCTTC. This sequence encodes CASGSEGLSGYTF.

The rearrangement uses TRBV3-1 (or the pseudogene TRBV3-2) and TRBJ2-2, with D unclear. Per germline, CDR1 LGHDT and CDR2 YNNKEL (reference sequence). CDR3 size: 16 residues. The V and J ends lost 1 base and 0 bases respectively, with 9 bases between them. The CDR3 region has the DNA TGTGCCAGCAGCCAAGGGTGGGCCGCGAACACCGGGGAGCTGTTTTTT. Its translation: CASSQGWAANTGELFF.